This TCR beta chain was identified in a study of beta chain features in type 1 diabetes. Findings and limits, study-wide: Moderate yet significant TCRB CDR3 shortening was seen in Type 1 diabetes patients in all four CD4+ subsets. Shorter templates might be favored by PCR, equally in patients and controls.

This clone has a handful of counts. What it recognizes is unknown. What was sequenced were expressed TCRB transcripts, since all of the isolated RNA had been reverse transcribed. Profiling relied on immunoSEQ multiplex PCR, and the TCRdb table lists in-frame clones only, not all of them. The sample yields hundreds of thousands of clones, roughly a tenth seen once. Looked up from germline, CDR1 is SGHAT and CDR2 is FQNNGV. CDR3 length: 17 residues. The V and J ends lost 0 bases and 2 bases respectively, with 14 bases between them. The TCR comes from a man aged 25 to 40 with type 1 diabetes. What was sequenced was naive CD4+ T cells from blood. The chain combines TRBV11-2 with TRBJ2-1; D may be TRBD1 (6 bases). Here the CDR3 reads CASSLELGAGTYNEQFF. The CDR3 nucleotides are TGTGCCAGCAGCTTAGAGCTGGGGGCCGGCACCTACAATGAGCAGTTCTTC.